These 27 T cell receptor beta chains originate from one sample sequenced in a study of blood T cell repertoires in COVID-19. The table came from immunoSEQ multiplex PCR; TCRdb's copy has only in-frame clones and leaves some out. The sample has about 55,000 clones; about 87% are singletons. The sample consisted of peripheral blood. The receptor set was obtained from a man in his forties with COVID-19, enrolled during active disease.

This clone is a singleton in its sample. The rearrangement links TRBV23-1 to TRBJ2-6, with 7 bases aligning to TRBD1. TRBV23-1 is classed as an ORF, of uncertain function. Trimming took 4 bases from V and 0 from J; bases not matched to a gene: 3. There are 16 residues in the CDR3. Here the CDR3 DNA reads TGCGCCAGCAGTCCCCGGGACAGCTCTGGGGCCAACGTCCTGACTTTC. Residues: CASSPRDSSGANVLTF.

The rearrangement uses TRBV11-3 and TRBJ1-1; 9 nucleotides match TRBD1. Germline CDR1 SGHNT, CDR2 YENEEA. The CDR3 contains 14 residues. After removal of 4 bases from V and 4 bases from J, the junction contained 4 bases not matched to a gene. CDR3 amino acids: CASSSTGGPTEAFF. CDR3 DNA sequence: TGTGCCAGCAGCTCGACAGGGGGTCCCACTGAAGCTTTCTTT.

This chain connects TRBV30 to TRBJ1-1; 7 nucleotides line up with TRBD1. The V gene's germline CDR1 is GTSNPN and CDR2 SVGIG (reference sequence). CDR3 length: 11 residues. With 6 bases clipped from V and 5 bases from J, the junction kept 3 bases outside the gene matches. The CDR3 loop is CACGRGTEAFF. CDR3 sequence (DNA): TGTGCCTGCGGCAGGGGGACTGAAGCTTTCTTT.

The J gene is TRBJ2-1, the V gene TRBV15; TRBD2 matches 15 bases. CDR1 and CDR2 (germline): LNHNV, YYDKDF (reference sequence). The CDR3 spans 19 residues. Germline trimming cut 7 bases from V and 0 bases from J; bases unmatched to any gene: 10. The CDR3 spells CATTARGTSGGSSYNEQFF. The CDR3, as DNA: TGTGCCACCACGGCTCGTGGGACTAGCGGGGGGTCCTCCTACAATGAGCAGTTCTTC.

V and J are TRBV5-4 and TRBJ1-2, with D maybe TRBD1 (5 bases). CDR1 and CDR2 (germline): SGHNT, YYREEE (reference sequence). The CDR3 runs to 15 residues. V lost 0 bases to trimming and J lost 2 bases, with 11 bases between them. CDR3 bases: TGTGCCAGCAGCTTGGGACAGCTTTTGAACTATGGCTACACCTTC. Translating it yields CASSLGQLLNYGYTF.

This chain links TRBV5-1 with TRBJ2-1; maybe TRBD1 (5 bases). Germline CDR1 is SGHRS and CDR2 is YFSETQ. Trimming removed 4 bases from V and 0 bases from J, with 11 bases in between. The CDR3 runs 15 residues. CDR3 nucleotide sequence: TGCGCCAGCAGCGCGACAGAGAGCTCCTACAATGAGCAGTTCTTC. It translates to CASSATESSYNEQFF.

The gene calls are TRBV28 and TRBJ2-5, with D possibly TRBD1 on 5 matching bases. This CDR3 has 13 residues. Germline CDR1 is MDHEN and CDR2 is SYDVKM. V lost 7 bases and J lost 0, with 9 bases in between. The CDR3 DNA sequence: TGTGCCAGCACCTCAGGGTACCAAGAGACCCAGTACTTC. It yields the protein CASTSGYQETQYF.

CDR3 amino acids: CASRGQGPYNEQFF. Written as DNA, the CDR3 is TGTGCCAGCAGAGGTCAGGGTCCCTACAATGAGCAGTTCTTC. This chain uses TRBV11-3 with TRBJ2-1, with D possibly TRBD1 on 5 matching bases. V was cut by 6 bases and J by 2 bases, with 11 bases left in between. Germline V gives CDR1 SGHNT, CDR2 YENEEA. The CDR3 length is 14 residues.

The chain employs TRBV10-3 and TRBJ2-7, with TRBD2 matching 11 bases. The length of the CDR3 is 17 residues. The V and J ends lost 1 base and 4 bases, in that order; junction bases with no gene match: 9. Germline CDR1 is ENHRY and CDR2 is SYGVKD. CDR3 protein: CAISELASGRKVYEQYF. Here the CDR3 DNA reads TGTGCCATCAGTGAGTTGGCTAGCGGGAGGAAGGTGTACGAGCAGTACTTC.

This clone was detected a few times. The rearrangement uses TRBV21-1 and TRBJ1-4; the D call TRBD1 from the table was never checked on the DNA. TRBV21-1 is described as a pseudogene. The CDR3 consists of 16 residues. The CDR3 nucleotides are TGTGCCAGCAGCAAAGCGCTCAGGGGGCGGGATGAAAAACTGTTTTTT. Protein product: CASSKALRGRDEKLFF.

The J gene is TRBJ2-5, the V gene TRBV7-9, with 8 bases fitting TRBD1. Germline CDR1 is SEHNR and CDR2 is FQNEAQ (reference sequence). The CDR3 runs 14 residues. Trimming removed 7 bases from V and 0 bases from J; junction bases left unmatched: 4. The CDR3 protein is CASMGQVYQETQYF. CDR3 bases: TGTGCCAGCATGGGACAGGTATACCAAGAGACCCAGTACTTC.

The chain has TRBV7-2 and TRBJ2-1, with TRBD2 matching over 8 bases. Germline V gene sequence: CDR1 SGHTA, CDR2 FQGNSA. This CDR3 has 14 amino acids. The V and J ends lost 6 bases and 6 bases, in that order; junction bases with no gene match: 7. In DNA form, the CDR3 reads TGTGCCAGCAGTCCCGCGGGGGGAATCAATGAGCAGTTCTTC. The encoded protein is CASSPAGGINEQFF.

CDR3 sequence reads: CASRGNTGLQETQYF. CDR3 in DNA: TGTGCCAGCAGGGGTAATACGGGACTGCAAGAGACCCAGTACTTC. The chain is built from TRBV2 and TRBJ2-5; D might be TRBD2 (6 bases). Trimming took 6 bases from V and 2 from J, leaving 16 bases between them. The CDR3 covers 15 residues. Germline values: CDR1 SNHLY, CDR2 FYNNEI.

The J gene is TRBJ1-6, the V gene TRBV19, with TRBD1 as a possible D gene (6 bases). Germline CDR1 and CDR2: LNHDA and SQIVND (reference sequence). This CDR3 has 13 amino acids. V was pared by 5 bases and J by 9 bases, with 11 bases between. This CDR3 reads CASSLPQGSPLHF. CDR3 in DNA: TGTGCCAGTAGTTTGCCACAGGGTTCACCCCTCCACTTT.

The chain has TRBV15 and TRBJ2-4; TRBD1 agrees at 9 bases. Germline V gene data show CDR1 as LNHNV and CDR2 as YYDKDF (reference sequence). Trimming cost V 0 bases and J 6 bases; bases outside gene matches: 6. The length of the CDR3 is 16 residues. The CDR3 loop is CATSRDRDRAGNIQYF. CDR3 bases: TGTGCCACCAGCAGAGATCGGGACAGGGCTGGAAACATTCAGTACTTC. The whole variable domain, filled in from reference TRBV15 and TRBJ2-4, reads DAMVIQNPRYQVTQFGKPVTLSCSQTLNHNVMYWYQQKSSQAPKLLFHYYDKDFNNEADTPDNFQSRRPNTSFCFLDIRSPGLGDTAMYLCATSRDRDRAGNIQYFGAGTRLSVL.

The rearrangement links TRBV11-3 to TRBJ2-7, with TRBD2 matching over 9 bases. CDR1 is SGHNT, CDR2 YENEEA, per germline. Trimming cost V 6 bases and J 2 bases; bases outside gene matches: 11. The CDR3 has 16 amino acids. The CDR3, as DNA: TGTGCCAGCAGACTCGACGGGGCTAGCGGGACCTACGAGCAGTACTTC. Encoded protein: CASRLDGASGTYEQYF.

This sequence joins TRBV6-5 and TRBJ1-4, with TRBD1 matching over 8 bases. This CDR3 is built from 15 residues. V dropped 6 bases and J dropped 8; count of bases not matched to a gene: 11. Germline V lookup: CDR1 MNHEY, CDR2 SVGAGI. In DNA, the CDR3 is TGTGCCAGCAGCCGGGATACAGGGGGGAACGAAAAACTGTTTTTT. It specifies CASSRDTGGNEKLFF.

The J gene is TRBJ2-1, the V gene TRBV19, with D maybe TRBD1 (6 bases). The CDR3 runs to 13 residues. The germline V and J ends were trimmed by 9 bases and 0 bases, with 9 bases remaining between them. The germline V gene encodes CDR1 LNHDA and CDR2 SQIVND (reference sequence). The DNA for the CDR3 is TGTGCCAGCCAGGGGAGCTCCTACAATGAGCAGTTCTTC. Translated: CASQGSSYNEQFF.

V gene TRBV4-1 combines with J gene TRBJ2-7; 14 bases map to TRBD2. J was trimmed by 3 bases and V by 8 bases; bases with no gene match: 15. The CDR3 covers 18 residues. CDR1 is MGHRA and CDR2 is YSYEKL in the germline V gene. The CDR3 region is CASGGGLAGASGVYEQYF. CDR3 coding DNA: TGCGCCAGCGGCGGGGGACTAGCGGGGGCCTCAGGGGTCTACGAGCAGTACTTC.

V gene TRBV5-1 combines with J gene TRBJ1-5; possible D gene TRBD1, 5 bases. CDR3 length equals 14 residues. The V gene's germline CDR1 is SGHRS and CDR2 YFSETQ. Trimming left V 3 bases short and J 7 bases short, with 14 bases between. The CDR3 coding sequence is TGCGCCAGCAGCTCGGGGGTTAAGGGACAGCCCCAGCATTTT. Amino acids: CASSSGVKGQPQHF.

The chain links TRBV28 to TRBJ1-5, with D hard to call. V was shortened by 3 bases and J by 0 bases, with 12 bases between the two germline ends. CDR3 length equals 16 residues. The germline gives CDR1 MDHEN, CDR2 SYDVKM. The CDR3 bases are TGTGCCAGCAGTTTCGGGTCTGGCTATAGCAATCAGCCCCAGCATTTT. The encoded protein is CASSFGSGYSNQPQHF.

This clone has a handful of counts. The CDR3 sequence: CAWSPRVGGFNEKLFF. The CDR3 nucleotides are TGTGCCTGGAGTCCTCGGGTGGGAGGATTTAATGAAAAACTGTTTTTT. The V gene is TRBV30, the J gene TRBJ1-4, with unresolved D. The CDR3 spans 16 residues. The germline gives CDR1 GTSNPN, CDR2 SVGIG (reference sequence). V was trimmed by 2 bases and J by 4 bases, leaving 17 bases between them.

The chain carries TRBV12-3 or TRBV12-4 and TRBJ2-5; maybe TRBD2 (6 bases). V was cut by 3 bases and J by 5 bases, with 7 bases left in between. CDR3 length: 12 amino acids. This chain's CDR3 is CASSFRGETQYF. The CDR3 DNA follows: TGTGCCAGCAGTTTCCGGGGGGAGACCCAGTACTTC.

There are a few counts of this clone. V is TRBV27 and J is TRBJ2-1; TRBD2 agrees at 12 bases. The germline V gene encodes CDR1 MNHEY and CDR2 SMNVEV (reference sequence). CDR3 length equals 15 residues. V dropped 4 bases and J dropped 8; count of bases not matched to a gene: 6. In DNA, the CDR3 is TGTGCCAGCAGTTCCCCTAGCGGGAGGGGCGATGAGCAGTTCTTC. Protein sequence: CASSSPSGRGDEQFF.

The rearrangement uses TRBV12-5 and TRBJ2-1; the match to TRBD1 covers 9 bases. Germline CDR1 and CDR2: LGHNT and FRNRAP. The CDR3 length is 19 residues. With 5 bases clipped from V and 0 bases from J, the junction kept 14 bases outside the gene matches. CDR3 residues: CASGPPPGQGLSSYNEQFF. For the CDR3, the DNA is TGTGCTAGTGGTCCACCCCCGGGACAGGGCCTCAGCTCCTACAATGAGCAGTTCTTC.

Here the CDR3 DNA reads TGTGCCAGCAGTTTTACCGAGGATACGCAGTATTTT. This translates into CASSFTEDTQYF. The gene calls are TRBV12-3 or TRBV12-4 and TRBJ2-3; D is uncertain. Between the trimmed V and J ends, which lost 3 bases and 6 bases, there was a span of 7 bases. This CDR3 spans 12 amino acids.

The rearrangement uses TRBV4-2 and TRBJ1-6; the D gene is possibly TRBD1 (5 bases). This CDR3 spans 14 amino acids. V shed 0 bases and J shed 10 bases, with 10 bases lying between them. The germline CDR1 and CDR2 sequences are LGHNA and YNFKEQ. Here the CDR3 reads CASSQEGTGSPLHF. The CDR3 region has the DNA TGTGCCAGCAGCCAAGAGGGGACTGGGTCACCCCTCCACTTT.